This is a list of T cell receptor beta chains from one sample in a study of T cells in localized non-small cell lung cancer. The method was immunoSEQ multiplex PCR; TCRdb's version includes in-frame clones alone and lacks a portion of them. The sample includes 70,000 to 85,000 clones, approximately 84% seen only once; the top ten take under 1.5%. Sample: peripheral blood, taken before any cancer treatment. All receptors come from a female donor older than 55 with stage I lung adenocarcinoma. The CDR3 runs from the conserved cysteine through the conserved F or W. Each record gives: V gene, D gene, J gene, clone size, CDR3 protein, CDR3 DNA. The D gene is left open where the match is weak. A clone size is listed for some rows: how often the clone was seen (once, few, many), or a class if it is expanded.

V: TRBV6-1
D: TRBD1
J: TRBJ2-5
size: once
CDR3: CASSVPGTGGGLGETQYF
DNA: TGTGCCAGCAGTGTCCCCGGGACAGGGGGAGGACTAGGGGAGACCCAGTACTTC

V: TRBV14
D: TRBD2
J: TRBJ2-1
size: -
CDR3: CASSHALGLAGVHNEQFF
DNA: TGTGCCAGCAGCCACGCTCTCGGACTAGCGGGAGTCCACAATGAGCAGTTCTTC

V: TRBV2
D: TRBD2
J: TRBJ2-5
size: -
CDR3: CASSEGTSGGETQYF
DNA: TGTGCCAGCAGTGAAGGGACTAGCGGGGGGGAGACCCAGTACTTC

V: TRBV5-4
D: TRBD1
J: TRBJ2-7
size: -
CDR3: CASSQTGTGVHYYEQYF
DNA: TGTGCCAGCAGCCAAACCGGGACAGGGGTCCATTACTACGAGCAGTACTTC

V: TRBV5-1
D: TRBD2
J: TRBJ2-1
size: once
CDR3: CASSLAGGLINEQFF
DNA: TGCGCCAGCAGCTTAGCGGGAGGGCTTATCAATGAGCAGTTCTTC

V: TRBV6-1
D: TRBD1
J: TRBJ2-7
size: -
CDR3: CAIGTGTIYEQYF
DNA: TGTGCCATTGGGACAGGGACGATCTACGAGCAGTACTTC

V: TRBV5-8
D: -
J: TRBJ1-2
size: once
CDR3: CASSLMHLWGNSWHGYTF
DNA: TGTGCCAGCAGCTTGATGCATTTATGGGGGAACTCATGGCATGGCTACACCTTC

V: TRBV19
D: -
J: TRBJ2-5
size: -
CDR3: CASSISDVSETQYF
DNA: TGTGCCAGTAGTATATCTGATGTCTCAGAGACCCAGTACTTC

V: TRBV11-3
D: -
J: TRBJ2-3
size: -
CDR3: CASSLEVYADTQYF
DNA: TGTGCCAGCAGCTTAGAAGTGTACGCAGATACGCAGTATTTT

V: TRBV6-1
D: TRBD1
J: TRBJ1-2
size: -
CDR3: CASTRGGQINYGYTF
DNA: TGTGCCAGCACCCGGGGGGGACAGATTAACTATGGCTACACCTTC

V: TRBV7-2
D: -
J: TRBJ1-5
size: -
CDR3: CASSEWTEQPQHF
DNA: TGTGCCAGCAGCGAATGGACAGAACAGCCCCAGCATTTT

V: TRBV2
D: TRBD2
J: TRBJ2-7
size: -
CDR3: CASSLAGGLYEQYF
DNA: TGTGCCAGCAGTTTAGCGGGAGGACTTTACGAGCAGTACTTC